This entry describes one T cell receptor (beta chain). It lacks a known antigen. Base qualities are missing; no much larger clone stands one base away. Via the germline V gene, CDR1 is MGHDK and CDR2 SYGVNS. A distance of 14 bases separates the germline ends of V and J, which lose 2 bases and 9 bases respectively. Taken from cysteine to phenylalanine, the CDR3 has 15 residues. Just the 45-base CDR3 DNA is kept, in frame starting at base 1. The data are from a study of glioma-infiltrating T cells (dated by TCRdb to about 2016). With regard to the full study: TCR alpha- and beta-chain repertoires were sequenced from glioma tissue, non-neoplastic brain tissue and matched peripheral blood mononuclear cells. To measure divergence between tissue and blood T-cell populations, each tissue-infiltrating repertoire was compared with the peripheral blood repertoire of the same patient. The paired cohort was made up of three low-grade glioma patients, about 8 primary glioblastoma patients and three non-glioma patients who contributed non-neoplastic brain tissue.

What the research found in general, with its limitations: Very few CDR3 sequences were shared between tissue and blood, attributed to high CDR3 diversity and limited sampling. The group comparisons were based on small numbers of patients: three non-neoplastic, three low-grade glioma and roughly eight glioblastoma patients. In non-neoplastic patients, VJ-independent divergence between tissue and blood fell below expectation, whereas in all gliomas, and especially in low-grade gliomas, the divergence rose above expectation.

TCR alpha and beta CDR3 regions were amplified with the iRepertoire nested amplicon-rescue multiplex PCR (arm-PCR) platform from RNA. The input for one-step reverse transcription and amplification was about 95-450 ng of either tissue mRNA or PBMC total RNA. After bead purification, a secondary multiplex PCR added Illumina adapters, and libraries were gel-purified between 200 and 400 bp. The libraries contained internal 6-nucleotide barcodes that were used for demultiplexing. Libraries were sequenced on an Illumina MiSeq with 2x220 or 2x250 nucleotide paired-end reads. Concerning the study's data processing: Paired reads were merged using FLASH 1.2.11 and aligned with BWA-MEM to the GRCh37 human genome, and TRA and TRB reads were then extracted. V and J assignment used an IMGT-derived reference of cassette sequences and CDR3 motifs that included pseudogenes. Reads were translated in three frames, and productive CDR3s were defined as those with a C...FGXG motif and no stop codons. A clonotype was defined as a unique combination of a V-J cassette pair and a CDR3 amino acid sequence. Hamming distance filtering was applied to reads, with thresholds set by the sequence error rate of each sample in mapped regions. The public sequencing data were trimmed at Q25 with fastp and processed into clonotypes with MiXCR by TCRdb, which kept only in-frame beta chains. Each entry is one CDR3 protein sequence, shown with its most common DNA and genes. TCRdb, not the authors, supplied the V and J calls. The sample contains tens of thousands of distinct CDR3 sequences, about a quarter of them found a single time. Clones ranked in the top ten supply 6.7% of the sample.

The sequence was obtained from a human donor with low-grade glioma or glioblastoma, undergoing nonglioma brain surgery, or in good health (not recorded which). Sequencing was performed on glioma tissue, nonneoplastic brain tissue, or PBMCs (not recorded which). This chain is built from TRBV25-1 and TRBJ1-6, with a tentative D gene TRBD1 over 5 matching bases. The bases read TGTGCCAGCAGTGAAGCAGAGGGGTCCCTTTCACCCCTCCACTTT. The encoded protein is CASSEAEGSLSPLHF.